This TCR beta chain was observed in a study of beta chain features in type 1 diabetes. Each sorted population was over 95% pure. This CDR3 contains 15 residues. V was shortened by 4 bases and J by 7 bases, with 16 bases between the two germline ends. Germline V lookup: CDR1 SEHNR, CDR2 FQNEAQ (reference sequence). What was sequenced were expressed TCRB transcripts, since all of the isolated RNA had been reverse transcribed. Profiling relied on immunoSEQ multiplex PCR, and the TCRdb table lists in-frame clones only, not all of them. This table holds about 370,000 clones, 8% to 10% found once. Notes on this clone: Its cognate antigen is unknown.

Notes on the study in general: Fewer insertions but more deletions were seen at VDJ junctions in type 1 diabetes patients. Shorter TCRB CDR3s, moderately but significantly so, were found in Type 1 diabetes patients in all four CD4+ subsets. High TCR expression in some cells could lead to their over-representation in cDNA sequencing.

The clonotype was recovered from a man aged 30 to 39 with type 1 diabetes. The chain uses TRBV7-9 and TRBJ2-2; possible D gene TRBD2, 6 bases. Sequenced input: central memory CD4+ T cells from blood. The CDR3 bases are TGTGCCAGCAGCTCCGCGGAGGGCCGGAACGGGGAGCTGTTTTTT. Its protein is CASSSAEGRNGELFF. The full variable domain, in which reference TRBV7-9 and TRBJ2-2 provide the parts outside the CDR3, is DTGVSQNPRHKITKRGQNVTFRCDPISEHNRLYWYRQTLGQGPEFLTYFQNEAQLEKSRLLSDRFSAERPKGSFSTLEIQRTEQGDSAMYLCASSSAEGRNGELFFGEGSRLTVL.